One sample yielded the 10 T cell receptor beta chains listed below, sequenced in a study of blood T cell repertoires in COVID-19. The table came from immunoSEQ multiplex PCR; TCRdb's copy has only in-frame clones and leaves some out. The sample includes 250,000 to 300,000 clones, roughly 91% of them seen just once. Material for sequencing was peripheral blood. Receptors originate from a man in his forties with acute or convalescent COVID-19.

This rearrangement joins TRBV28 to TRBJ1-4, with unresolved D. V gave up 5 bases and J gave up 9 bases, with 10 bases separating them. Per the germline V gene, CDR1 is MDHEN and CDR2 is SYDVKM. There are 12 residues in the CDR3. The CDR3 here is CASSPPLQKLFF. The CDR3 DNA is TGTGCCAGCAGTCCCCCCCTTCAAAAACTGTTTTTT.

The chain joins TRBV2 to TRBJ1-1; 7 bases match TRBD1. The junction had 7 bases not matched to a gene; V was cut back by 0 bases and J by 6 bases. CDR1 and CDR2 from the germline V gene are SNHLY and FYNNEI. This CDR3 has 15 amino acids. CDR3 amino acids: CASSEAPTGFAEAFF. CDR3 sequence (DNA): TGTGCCAGCAGTGAAGCTCCGACAGGGTTTGCTGAAGCTTTCTTT.

The chain has TRBV7-2 and TRBJ1-2; 9 nucleotides match TRBD1. In germline, CDR1 is SGHTA, CDR2 FQGNSA. The CDR3 is made up of 15 amino acids. Trimming cost V 0 bases and J 5 bases; bases outside gene matches: 4. The CDR3 DNA sequence: TGTGCCAGCAGCTTAGCACCGGGACAGGGTTATGGCTACACCTTC. This encodes CASSLAPGQGYGYTF. Full variable domain (remainder filled in from reference TRBV7-2 and TRBJ1-2): GAGVSQSPSNKVTEKGKDVELRCDPISGHTALYWYRQSLGQGLEFLIYFQGNSAPDKSGLPSDRFSAERTGGSVSTLTIQRTQQEDSAVYLCASSLAPGQGYGYTFGSGTRLTVV.

This clone was seen more than once but under ten times. J is TRBJ1-2 and V is TRBV29-1; no clear D gene. Trimming removed 1 base at V and 7 bases at J, with 16 bases between. This CDR3 is built from 14 residues. Germline V gives CDR1 SQVTM, CDR2 ANQGSEA. CDR3 sequence (DNA): TGCAGCGTTGAAGCCACCGGGAGATTCCCTGGCTACACCTTC. Protein: CSVEATGRFPGYTF.

The V call is TRBV5-6, the J call TRBJ2-5, with 8 nucleotides matching TRBD1. The CDR3 runs to 17 residues. CDR1 SGHDT and CDR2 YYEEEE come from the germline V gene. The trim removed 2 bases at V and 5 bases at J, leaving 14 bases unmatched. DNA of the CDR3: TGTGCCAGCAGCTTATTTTCCTCAGGGGGCGAGGAGGAGACCCAGTACTTC. Translation: CASSLFSSGGEEETQYF.

This clone was seen only once. This chain joins TRBV15 and TRBJ1-2; 7 bases are a match to TRBD1. Trimming removed 5 bases from V and 2 bases from J; junction bases left unmatched: 8. The germline CDR1 and CDR2 sequences are LNHNV and YYDKDF (reference sequence). CDR3 size: 15 residues. The CDR3 DNA reads TGTGCCACCAGCGTATCGACAGGGCCAAACTATGGCTACACCTTC. It translates to CATSVSTGPNYGYTF.

This clone appeared a single time. V and J are TRBV5-1 and TRBJ2-3, with 15 bases identical to TRBD2. CDR3 length: 15 residues. With V trimmed by 3 bases and J by 8 bases, 4 bases remained unmatched. Germline CDR1 and CDR2: SGHRS and YFSETQ. For the CDR3, the DNA is TGCGCCAGCAGCTCCGGGACTAGCGGGGGGTTTACGCAGTATTTT. Translation: CASSSGTSGGFTQYF. Supplemented by reference TRBV5-1 and TRBJ2-3, the full variable domain reads KAGVTQTPRYLIKTRGQQVTLSCSPISGHRSVSWYQQTPGQGLQFLFEYFSETQRNKGNFPGRFSGRQFSNSRSEMNVSTLELGDSALYLCASSSGTSGGFTQYFGPGTRLTVL.

The CDR3 DNA is TGTGCCTGGAGCCAAACAGAAGGTTTGCCCCAGCATTTT. Protein sequence: CAWSQTEGLPQHF. V usage is TRBV30 and J usage is TRBJ1-5; D unclear. CDR1 GTSNPN and CDR2 SVGIG come from the germline V gene (reference sequence). The CDR3 covers 13 residues. V lost 3 bases, J lost 9 bases, and 15 bases lay in between. The full variable domain, in which reference TRBV30 and TRBJ1-5 provide the parts outside the CDR3, is SQTIHQWPATLVQPVGSPLSLECTVEGTSNPNLYWYRQAAGRGLQLLFYSVGIGQISSEVPQNLSASRPQDRQFILSSKKLLLSDSGFYLCAWSQTEGLPQHFGDGTRLSIL.

This chain uses TRBV6-6 with TRBJ2-7; TRBD2 matches 7 bases. The CDR3 extends over 15 amino acids. V was clipped by 2 bases and J by 0 bases; unmatched bases: 4. CDR1 MNHNY and CDR2 SVGAGI come from the germline V gene (reference sequence). The CDR3 here is CASSYTGGSSYEQYF. DNA of the CDR3: TGTGCCAGCAGTTACACGGGGGGAAGCTCCTACGAGCAGTACTTC.

This chain uses TRBV11-2 with TRBJ1-6, with D hard to call. The germline V gene has CDR1 SGHAT and CDR2 FQNNGV. With 5 bases removed from V and 7 bases from J, the gap between germline ends came to 12 bases. The CDR3 length is 14 residues. The CDR3 is CASSISIGNSPLHF. The CDR3 DNA reads TGTGCCAGCAGCATCTCTATCGGGAATTCACCCCTCCACTTT.